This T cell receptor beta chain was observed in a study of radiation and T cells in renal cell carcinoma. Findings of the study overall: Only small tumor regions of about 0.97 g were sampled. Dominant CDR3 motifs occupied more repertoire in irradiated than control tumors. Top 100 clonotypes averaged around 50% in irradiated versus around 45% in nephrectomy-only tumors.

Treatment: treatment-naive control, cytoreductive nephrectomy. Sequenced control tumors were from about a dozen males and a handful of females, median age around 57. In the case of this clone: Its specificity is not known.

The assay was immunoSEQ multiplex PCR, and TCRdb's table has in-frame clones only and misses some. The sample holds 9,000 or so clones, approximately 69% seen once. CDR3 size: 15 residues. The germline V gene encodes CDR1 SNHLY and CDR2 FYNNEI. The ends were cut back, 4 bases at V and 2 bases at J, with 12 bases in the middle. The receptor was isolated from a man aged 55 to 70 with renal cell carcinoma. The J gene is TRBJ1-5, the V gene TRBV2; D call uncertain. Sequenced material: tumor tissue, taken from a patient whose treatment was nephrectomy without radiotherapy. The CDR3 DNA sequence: TGTGCCAGCAGTGCTCGGGCATCGGGCAATCAGCCCCAGCATTTT. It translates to CASSARASGNQPQHF.